These T cell receptor beta chains were read from a single sample in a study of cytomegalovirus exposure and HLA in healthy donors. Profiled with immunoSEQ multiplex PCR; TCRdb holds only in-frame clones, not every one. Here the sample spans 90,000 to 150,000 clones, about four fifths being singletons. The sequencing sample was made of PBMCs. Every receptor here comes from a woman aged 40 to 50 in good health and CMV-seronegative. Both conserved end residues are part of each CDR3. A D gene is named only where the DNA matches it firmly. Some rows mark clone size as missing; the rest say once, few, many or name a class of expanded clone.

abundance	d_gene	v_gene	j_gene	CDR3nt	CDR3aa
NA	NA	TRBV18	TRBJ2-7	TGTGCCAGCTCACCATCTCCCAGTTCCTACGAGCAGTACTTC	CASSPSPSSYEQYF
NA	NA	TRBV30	TRBJ1-1	TGTGCCTGGAGTGTTTTCAGGGTGATTGAAGCTTTCTTT	CAWSVFRVIEAFF
NA	TRBD2	TRBV6-5	TRBJ2-7	TGTGCCACCTCCGGGGGGTCCTACGAGCAGTACTTC	CATSGGSYEQYF
few	TRBD1	TRBV13	TRBJ1-3	TGTGCCAGCAGGCGTCAGGGGGCGCCGCTGGACACCATATATTTT	CASRRQGAPLDTIYF
NA	TRBD1	TRBV7-9	TRBJ1-2	TGTGCCAGCAGCCTGTGGACAGGGGCAGGCTTCTTC	CASSLWTGAGFF
NA	TRBD1	TRBV6-5	TRBJ2-7	TGTGCCAGCAGTTACTCGGGTACAGGGGCCGAGCAGTACTTC	CASSYSGTGAEQYF
NA	TRBD1	TRBV6-5	TRBJ2-1	TGTGCCAGCAGTTACGACAGGGTCGGTGAGCAGTTCTTC	CASSYDRVGEQFF
NA	TRBD1	TRBV7-9	TRBJ2-6	TGTGCCAGCAGCCTCGACAGGGGTACCCGCTCTGGGGCCAACGTCCTGACTTTC	CASSLDRGTRSGANVLTF
NA	NA	TRBV6-5	TRBJ2-1	TGTGCCACCGGTTCTCGCCCTTCCTACAATGAGCAGTTCTTC	CATGSRPSYNEQFF
once	NA	TRBV4-2	TRBJ2-7	TGTGCCAGCAGCCTTTCGGGGGTGGGACTCAGTTCCTACGAGCAGTACTTC	CASSLSGVGLSSYEQYF
NA	TRBD1	TRBV6-1	TRBJ1-2	TGTGCCAGCAGTGAAACGACAGGGGGGTACTATGGCTACACCTTC	CASSETTGGYYGYTF
NA	NA	TRBV2	TRBJ2-2	TGTGCCAGCAGTGGACTTAGGGGCTCCTGGGAGCTGTTTTTT	CASSGLRGSWELFF